What follows describes a single T cell receptor (beta chain). Germline CDR1 is MNHNY and CDR2 is SVGAGI (reference sequence). The CDR3 consists of 15 residues. V dropped 5 bases and J dropped 0; count of bases not matched to a gene: 3. The source of the sample is a study of blood T cell repertoires in COVID-19. The wider study: The study drew acute and convalescent COVID-19 samples from the United States, Italy and Spain. T cells, B-cell-depleted T cells, or PBMCs supplied cDNA or gDNA.

TCRdb's copy holds only in-frame clones and misses some; the assay was immunoSEQ multiplex PCR. The sample yields 250,000 to 300,000 clones, around 86% seen once. Sequencing input: PBMCs or T cells enriched from blood (not recorded which). This sequence originates from a woman in her thirties or forties who had recovered from COVID-19. V is TRBV6-6 and J is TRBJ2-2; TRBD2 agrees at 7 bases. CDR3 sequence (DNA): TGTGCCAGCAGTCCGGGAGGACCGAACACCGGGGAGCTGTTTTTT. Translated: CASSPGGPNTGELFF.